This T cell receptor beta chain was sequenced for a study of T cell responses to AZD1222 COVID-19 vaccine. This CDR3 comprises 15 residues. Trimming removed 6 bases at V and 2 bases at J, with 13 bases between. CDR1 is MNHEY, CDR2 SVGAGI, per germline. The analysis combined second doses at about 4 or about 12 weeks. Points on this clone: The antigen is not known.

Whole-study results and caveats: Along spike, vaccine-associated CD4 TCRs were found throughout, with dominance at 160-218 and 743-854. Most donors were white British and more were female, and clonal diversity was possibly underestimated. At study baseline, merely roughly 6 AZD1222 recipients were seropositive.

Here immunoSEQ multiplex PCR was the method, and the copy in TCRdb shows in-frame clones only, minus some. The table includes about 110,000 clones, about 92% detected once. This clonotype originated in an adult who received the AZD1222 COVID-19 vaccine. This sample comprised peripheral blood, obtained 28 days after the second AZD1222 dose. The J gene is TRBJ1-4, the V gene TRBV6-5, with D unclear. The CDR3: CASRPGVGTNEKLFF. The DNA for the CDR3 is TGTGCCAGCAGACCCGGAGTCGGGACTAATGAAAAACTGTTTTTT.